This T cell receptor beta chain stems from a study of post-analysis software for immune sequencing data. Points on this clonotype: As yet, its antigen is unknown.

Built from TCR beta cDNA, the libraries had unique molecular identifiers in them. TCRdb analysed the PCR reads with MiXCR anew, one entry per CDR3 protein. The sample has about 500,000 distinct CDR3 sequences; roughly 46% are singletons. CDR3 length: 16 amino acids. CDR1 is SGHRS, CDR2 YFSETQ, per germline. Findings and limits, study-wide: Comparison of patients with controls showed five or six TRBV segments more frequent in patients, TRBV5-6, TRBV5-1 and TRBV20-1 among them. Compared against controls, patients with multiple sclerosis displayed significantly lower normalized Chao1 diversity.

The source is a girl between 5 and 17 years old with multiple sclerosis. This chain uses TRBV5-1 with TRBJ2-7; 10 bases line up with TRBD2. The J call is doubtful: the DNA matches TRBJ2-4 better. Source material: blood. The DNA of the CDR3 is TGCGCCAGCAGCTTCTCAGCGGGAGGGGGGGGAAACATTCAGTACTTC. Protein sequence: CASSFSAGGGGNIQYF.